These 14 T cell receptor beta chains share one sample of origin, sequenced in a study of blood T cell repertoires in COVID-19. TCRdb's copy holds only in-frame clones and misses some; the assay was immunoSEQ multiplex PCR. The sample has about 140,000 clones, over 70% seen once. The sequencing sample was made of peripheral blood. These receptors came from a man between 65 and 85 years old who had recovered from COVID-19.

The chain joins TRBV12-3 or TRBV12-4 to TRBJ2-3, with TRBD2 matching over 9 bases. CDR3 length: 13 residues. The V and J ends lost 6 bases and 4 bases, in that order; junction bases with no gene match: 2. In nucleotides, the CDR3 is TGTGCCAGCAGAGGACTAGCGCCAGATACGCAGTATTTT. Translating it yields CASRGLAPDTQYF.

This chain connects TRBV27 to TRBJ2-1, with 9 bases fitting TRBD2. CDR3 length: 14 residues. With 6 bases clipped from V and 5 bases from J, the junction kept 5 bases outside the gene matches. Per the germline V gene, CDR1 is MNHEY and CDR2 is SMNVEV (reference sequence). CDR3 loop: CASRALAGNNEQFF. The DNA of the CDR3 is TGTGCCAGCAGGGCACTAGCGGGCAACAATGAGCAGTTCTTC.

The V and J genes are TRBV19 and TRBJ2-3; perhaps TRBD2 as D (5 bases). From germline, CDR1 is LNHDA and CDR2 SQIVND (reference sequence). This CDR3 is 14 amino acids long. V was cut by 11 bases and J by 5 bases, with 20 bases left in between. CDR3 DNA: TGTGCCGCCGGTGGAGCCCAAGGGAGAGATACGCAGTATTTT. Protein product: CAAGGAQGRDTQYF.

This chain joins TRBV5-1 and TRBJ1-1, with 8 bases that match TRBD1. The V gene end was trimmed by 4 bases and the J gene end by 11 bases; junction bases not matched to a gene: 13. The CDR3 consists of 14 residues. CDR1 is SGHRS and CDR2 is YFSETQ in the germline V gene. This chain's CDR3 is CASSPEGATGDAFF. The DNA of the CDR3 is TGCGCCAGCAGCCCGGAGGGAGCGACAGGGGATGCTTTCTTT. The entire variable domain, with the rest obtained from reference TRBV5-1 and TRBJ1-1, is as follows: KAGVTQTPRYLIKTRGQQVTLSCSPISGHRSVSWYQQTPGQGLQFLFEYFSETQRNKGNFPGRFSGRQFSNSRSEMNVSTLELGDSALYLCASSPEGATGDAFFGQGTRLTVV.

The chain carries TRBV9 and TRBJ2-5, with D uncertain. Germline CDR1 and CDR2: SGDLS and YYNGEE. The CDR3 is 13 residues long. Trimming took 5 bases from V and 4 from J, leaving 12 bases between them. The CDR3 sequence is CASRRSEAETQYF. The CDR3 DNA is TGTGCCAGCAGACGTAGTGAGGCAGAGACCCAGTACTTC.

Points on this clone: The same CDR3 can be traced to other DNA sequences in this sample. V usage is TRBV5-4 and J usage is TRBJ2-2, with D possibly being TRBD2 (5 bases). V was clipped by 2 bases and J by 1 base, with 6 bases between them. This CDR3 comprises 14 residues. In germline, CDR1 is SGHNT, CDR2 YYREEE (reference sequence). The CDR3, as DNA: TGTGCCAGCAGCTTTCGGGGGAACACCGGGGAGCTGTTTTTT. Its protein product is CASSFRGNTGELFF.

The chain is built from TRBV5-1 and TRBJ2-1; no reliable D call. Germline CDR1 reads SGHRS; CDR2 reads YFSETQ. The germline V and J ends were trimmed by 3 bases and 3 bases, with 4 bases remaining between them. CDR3 length: 12 residues. This chain's CDR3 is CASSSLYNEQFF. CDR3 nucleotide sequence: TGCGCCAGCAGCTCCCTCTACAATGAGCAGTTCTTC.

The chain uses TRBV24-1 and TRBJ2-2, with TRBD2 as a possible D gene (6 bases). Trimming shortened V by 2 bases and J by 0 bases, and 9 bases separated the two germline ends. The CDR3 runs to 16 residues. Germline CDR1 KGHDR, CDR2 SFDVKD. The CDR3 bases are TGTGCCACCAGTGATTCGGGACTCCCGAACACCGGGGAGCTGTTTTTT. Translation gives CATSDSGLPNTGELFF.

The gene calls are TRBV13 and TRBJ2-1; no reliable D call. The CDR3 covers 17 residues. V gave up 5 bases and J gave up 6 bases, with 23 bases separating them. Germline assignment: CDR1 PRHDT and CDR2 FYEKMQ (reference sequence). The CDR3 DNA is TGTGCCAGCAGCCCGCAGCCGACGTACACTCCGGGCAATGAGCAGTTCTTC. This translates into CASSPQPTYTPGNEQFF.

V is TRBV11-2 and J is TRBJ2-7, with D perhaps matching TRBD1 (6 bases). Germline V gene data show CDR1 as SGHAT and CDR2 as FQNNGV. Trimming cost V 6 bases and J 4 bases, with 16 bases left between them. The CDR3 loop spans 14 amino acids. Written as DNA, the CDR3 is TGTGCCAGCAGGCCTACAGGGTATTTGTACGAGCAGTACTTC. Translation gives CASRPTGYLYEQYF.

J is TRBJ1-1 and V is TRBV10-3, with 9 bases lining up with TRBD1. V was clipped by 9 bases and J by 5 bases; unmatched bases: 7. Looked up from germline, CDR1 is ENHRY and CDR2 is SYGVKD. This CDR3 spans 13 amino acids. The CDR3 sequence: CAMRGTGRTEAFF. For the CDR3, the DNA is TGTGCCATGAGGGGGACAGGGAGGACTGAAGCTTTCTTT.

This chain links TRBV4-1 with TRBJ2-1; 9 nucleotides agree with TRBD1. The V gene's germline CDR1 is MGHRA and CDR2 YSYEKL. V lost 3 bases, J lost 7 bases, and 7 bases stayed unmatched. This CDR3 contains 15 residues. The CDR3 is CASSHAGTGKNEQFF. The DNA of the CDR3 is TGCGCCAGCAGCCACGCCGGGACAGGGAAAAATGAGCAGTTCTTC.

This clone was observed a few times. The rearrangement joins TRBV4-1 to TRBJ2-7; no firm D call. Germline CDR1 MGHRA, CDR2 YSYEKL. V lost 4 bases and J 2 bases, leaving 15 bases between the germline ends. This CDR3 has 15 residues. The CDR3 DNA sequence: TGCGCCAGCAGCCTGACCTCAGACACTGCCTACGAGCAGTACTTC. Its translation is CASSLTSDTAYEQYF.

The chain employs TRBV7-6 and TRBJ2-7; 8 positions match TRBD1. Trimming took 2 bases from V and 0 from J; bases not matched to a gene: 6. This CDR3 has 16 amino acids. Germline V gene lookup returns CDR1 SGHVS and CDR2 FNYEAQ. The CDR3 spells CASSLPDRVYSYEQYF. In DNA, the CDR3 is TGTGCCAGCAGCTTACCGGACAGGGTCTACTCCTACGAGCAGTACTTC.